Reported below is one TCR beta chain. V lost 2 bases, J lost 4 bases, and 7 bases stayed unmatched. Germline V lookup: CDR1 MGHRA, CDR2 YSYEKL. The CDR3 contains 17 residues. This specimen comes from a study of technical replicates of blood from several donors. Sequencing was performed with immunoSEQ multiplex PCR; in TCRdb, only in-frame clones are kept and a portion is missing. The data hold tens of thousands of clones, with 85% to 95% observed a single time. Sequenced input: T cells isolated from PBMCs. V is TRBV4-1 and J is TRBJ2-1; 11 positions agree with TRBD2. The receptor comes from a human donor in good health. CDR3 sequence (DNA): TGCGCCAGCAGCCAAAAGCTGCTAGCGGGGGGTTACAATGAGCAGTTCTTC. Its translation: CASSQKLLAGGYNEQFF.